A few counts support the clone carrying this T cell receptor (beta chain). This specimen belongs to a study of blood T cell repertoires in COVID-19. This CDR3 contains 10 residues. In the source study's methods: How many nucleated cells were present was estimated from reference gene primer amplification. Repertoires were generated with immunoSEQ multiplex PCR, while TCRdb's copy carries only in-frame clones and drops some. Clonal size and the V and J genes are those of that table, whereas D and trimming came from the DNA. The table lists 150,000 to 200,000 clones, about 85% of them singletons. The sample taken for sequencing was peripheral blood. The chain combines TRBV12-1 with TRBJ2-7; the D call in the table, TRBD1, was not verified against the DNA. TRBV12-1 is a pseudogene segment. The TCR was taken from an elderly woman with acute or convalescent COVID-19. Written as DNA, the CDR3 is TGTGCCAGCAGCTTACAGATATCGTACTTC. Its protein is CASSLQISYF.